This entry is about one T cell receptor beta chain. The antigen is unknown. The sample originates from a study of graft-versus-host responses after intestinal transplantation. The CDR3 length is 13 residues. Germline CDR1 MNHEY, CDR2 SVGAGI. V was clipped by 2 bases and J by 9 bases; unmatched bases: 3. Study results and caveats: Early after transplant, HvG clones declined as circulating GvH clones peaked. Subjects displaying graft-donor T cell macrochimerism possessed elevated graft-versus-host to host-versus-graft clonal ratios inside allografts. In recipient marrow, GvH clones were found, and some appeared first in ileum or blood.

Only in-frame clones appear in the TCRdb table, and some are missing; sequencing was by immunoSEQ multiplex PCR. The table includes about 82,000 clones, 91% detected once. Material: unstimulated CD4+ T cells sorted from spleen or lymph node cells, obtained before transplant. J is TRBJ1-1 and V is TRBV6-5; TRBD1 matches 10 bases. This sequence was found in a human donor who was the organ donor for an intestinal transplant. Here the CDR3 DNA reads TGTGCCAGCAGTTACGACAGGGGGCACCAAGCTTTCTTT. It is translated as CASSYDRGHQAFF.